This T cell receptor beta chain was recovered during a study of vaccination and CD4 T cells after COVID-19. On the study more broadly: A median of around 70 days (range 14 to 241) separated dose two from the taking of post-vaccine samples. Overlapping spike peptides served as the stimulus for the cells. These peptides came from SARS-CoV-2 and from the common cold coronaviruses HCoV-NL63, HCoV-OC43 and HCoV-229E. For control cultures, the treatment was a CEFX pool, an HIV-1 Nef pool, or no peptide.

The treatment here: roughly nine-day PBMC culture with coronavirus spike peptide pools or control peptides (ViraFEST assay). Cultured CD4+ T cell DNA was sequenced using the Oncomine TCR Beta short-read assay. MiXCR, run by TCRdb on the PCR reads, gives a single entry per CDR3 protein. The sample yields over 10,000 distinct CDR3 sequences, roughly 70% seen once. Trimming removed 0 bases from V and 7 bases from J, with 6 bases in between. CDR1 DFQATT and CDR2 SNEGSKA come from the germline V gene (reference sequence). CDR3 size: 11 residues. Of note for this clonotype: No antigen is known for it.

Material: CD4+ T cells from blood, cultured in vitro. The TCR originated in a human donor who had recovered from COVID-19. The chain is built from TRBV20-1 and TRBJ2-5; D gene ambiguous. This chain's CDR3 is CSARDPPTQYF. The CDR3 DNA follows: TGCAGTGCTAGAGATCCCCCGACCCAGTACTTC.